This T cell receptor (beta chain) was identified during a study of T cell clonotyping in hematopoietic cell transplantation (dated by TCRdb to the early 2020s). Regarding the research as a whole: A total of roughly 150 blood samples were collected in the study from approximately 32 consecutive transplant recipients and their related donors. Recruitment of patients was conducted between late 2015 and early 2017, and follow-up was continued until late 2020 or death.

Points the paper makes about the study in general: Overlap with donor repertoires was found for only a small fraction of recipient repertoires, with over 95% found to appear de novo at the given depth. Recipient TCR diversity fell after transplant, with pathologically expanded clonotypes rising progressively from day 30 to day 180. Inverse Simpson Index values from donors and from recipients before transplant predicted broader TCR repertoire diversity after transplant. The sample size was limited and the cells went unsorted, which meant the CD4 and CD8 repertoire contributions could not be told apart.

For TCR beta sequencing, blood samples came from the related transplant donors. Using Nuclei Lysis Solution, genomic DNA was extracted from unfractionated peripheral blood mononuclear cells that were either fresh or cryopreserved. TCR beta CDR3 regions were amplified from genomic DNA with the immunoSEQ assay, a bias-controlled multiplex PCR using V- and J-specific primers. In a second PCR step, a proprietary barcode and Illumina adapter sequences were attached to the CDR3 amplicons. An Illumina MiSeq instrument was used to sequence the CDR3 libraries. Per the authors' processing: Export and quality control were handled in immunoSEQ Analyzer 3.0, while downstream analyses relied on R Bioconductor and Immunarch. Repertoire metrics were calculated using only productive rearrangements within the normalized downsampled data set. Pathologically expanded clonotypes were defined as those larger than 5 templates in the normalized cohort. The Inverse Simpson Index was used to measure repertoire diversity. To capture all clonotypes, CMV-specificity analyses were performed on the non-normalized data set. The immuneACCESS repertoire file appears here via TCRdb, limited to in-frame rearrangements. These files lack a portion of the clones; in checked studies, under half of the deficit traces to unresolved V genes, and the cause of the others is not known. V, J and clone size are those of that table, while D and trimming were read from the DNA. Across this sample there are about 13,000 clones, with around 90% seen only once. 1.2% of the sample goes to the ten largest clones.

Note on this clone: This clone's antigen is unknown. Per-base quality was not reported, and no clone a single base away is much larger than it.

Cut back by 7 bases and 5 bases, the V and J ends lie 17 bases apart. Inclusive of the bounding cysteine and phenylalanine, the CDR3 is 14 residues long. The sequence is cut down to CDR3 DNA, 42 bases in frame from base 1. The germline V gene (reference sequence) specifies LNHDA as CDR1 and SQIVND as CDR2. The material sequenced was peripheral blood mononuclear cells. In this chain, TRBV19 is recombined with TRBJ2-5, with no reliable assignment of the D segment. The TCR comes from a man younger than 45 in good health. Some clones in this sample may be carry-over from other donors' samples. The DNA reads TGTGCCAGTACCGAGCCCGGTTCGAAGGAGACCCAGTACTTC. It translates as CASTEPGSKETQYF.